The TCR beta chain under discussion was sequenced for a study of T-cell reconstitution after alpha-beta-depleted transplantation in children. Study-level findings and limits: Newly generated T cells supplied most T-cell counts and diversity one year post-transplant. The high TCRbeta diversity at day 60 in some patients came from surviving recipient T cells and thymic progenitors. As was reported, about two months after transplant, alpha-beta T cells came from several hundred expanded graft clones.

Note on this clonotype: The antigen remains undetermined.

V shed 8 bases and J shed 3 bases, with 19 bases lying between them. The CDR3 totals 16 residues. Per germline, CDR1 MDHEN and CDR2 SYDVKM. TCRbeta library preparation incorporated unique molecular identifiers. TCRdb re-derived calls from the PCR reads in MiXCR, one entry per CDR3 protein. The sample records about 980,000 distinct CDR3 sequences, 25% to 30% being singletons. Source: PBMCs, mostly from graft donor cells, taken 360 days after TCRalphabeta/CD19-depleted stem cell transplant. This TCR came from a boy in the first two years of life who had a stem cell transplant for SCID, so the T cells may come from the graft donor. The rearrangement links TRBV28 to TRBJ2-2; D perhaps matches TRBD2 (7 bases). CDR3 protein: CASHGGGSRYTGELFF. Here the CDR3 DNA reads TGTGCCAGCCATGGGGGGGGCAGTAGATACACCGGGGAGCTGTTTTTT.